The rows below give T cell receptor beta chains drawn from one sample of a study of blood T cell repertoires in COVID-19. Clones were read by immunoSEQ multiplex PCR, and TCRdb kept only the in-frame ones, dropping some. The table records about 75,000 clones, approximately 79% of them present only once. Source material: peripheral blood. The receptors derive from a human donor with acute or convalescent COVID-19. The donor label of this sample is uncertain. Both conserved end residues are part of each CDR3. The D gene is left open where the match is weak. Clone sizes are given selectively: once, few, many, or a class where the clone is expanded.

>.|TRBV7-8|TRBJ1-1|.
TGTGCCAGCAGCTTAGGGCCAGGGGAAGCTTTCTTT
CASSLGPGEAFF
>.|TRBV12-3/TRBV12-4|TRBJ2-3|.
TGTGCCAGCAGGGAGGGGTATACGCAGTATTTT
CASREGYTQYF
>.|TRBV5-1|TRBJ2-5|.
TGCGCCAGCAGCCCCGTGACCTCCGGAGGTCTCAGGACCCAGTACTTC
CASSPVTSGGLRTQYF
>.|TRBV28|TRBJ1-5|.
TGTGCCAGCAGAGGTGGTCGTCCAGGACAGCCCCAGCATTTT
CASRGGRPGQPQHF
>TRBD1|TRBV7-2|TRBJ1-6|few
TGTGCCAGCAGCTTGACAGGGGGGGGTTCACCCCTCCACTTT
CASSLTGGGSPLHF
>TRBD1|TRBV9|TRBJ1-3|.
TGTGCCAGCAGCCCCCGGGACAGGGCTGGAAACACCATATATTTT
CASSPRDRAGNTIYF
>TRBD1|TRBV5-3|TRBJ1-5|few
TGTGCCAGAAGCTTGGGACAGGGGAGAACCCAAACTCAGCCCCAGCATTTT
CARSLGQGRTQTQPQHF
>TRBD1|TRBV28|TRBJ2-7|.
TGTGCCAGCAGTCCTCCCGGGACAGGGACGCCCTACGAGCAGTACTTC
CASSPPGTGTPYEQYF
>.|TRBV7-8|TRBJ2-3|.
TGTGCCAGCAGCCCCAGGGGAGGGGCGACCACAGATACGCAGTATTTT
CASSPRGGATTDTQYF
>TRBD1|TRBV6-5|TRBJ2-1|.
TGTGCCAGCACTCCGGGACAGGGTGTGAATGAGCAGTTCTTC
CASTPGQGVNEQFF
>TRBD1|TRBV7-2|TRBJ1-2|.
TGTGCCAGCAGCCTTAGACAGGGGGATGGCTACACCTTC
CASSLRQGDGYTF
>.|TRBV7-2|TRBJ2-5|.
TGTGCCAGCAGCTCCAGAGGGGAGACCCAGTACTTC
CASSSRGETQYF
>.|TRBV7-2|TRBJ1-1|.
TGTGCCAGCAGCTTAGGTGACAGGAGGAACACTGAAGCTTTCTTT
CASSLGDRRNTEAFF
>.|TRBV11-2|TRBJ2-2|few
TGTGCCAGCAGCCTAACAGGATACACCGGGGAGCTGTTTTTT
CASSLTGYTGELFF
>.|TRBV18|TRBJ1-5|.
TGTGCCAGCTCACCACCGGGGGGGGCGCAAGGTCAGCCCCAGCATTTT
CASSPPGGAQGQPQHF
>.|TRBV30|TRBJ1-1|.
TGTGCCTGGACAGGGCAGGAGCAGGCTGAAGCTTTCTTT
CAWTGQEQAEAFF
>.|TRBV5-6|TRBJ1-6|once
TGTGCCAGCAGCACCCCTGTCAGGAATTCACCCCTCCACTTT
CASSTPVRNSPLHF
>.|TRBV10-1|TRBJ2-7|.
TGCGCCAGCAGTCCGACAGGGTCATCCGGGGAGCGGGAGCCAAACGAGCAGTACTTC
CASSPTGSSGEREPNEQYF
>.|TRBV20-1|TRBJ2-5|.
TGCAGTACCGACAGCCAAGAGACCCAGTACTTC
CSTDSQETQYF
>.|TRBV5-6|TRBJ1-1|few
TGTGCCAGCAGCTTCTCTTACAGATCAGTCACTGAAGCTTTCTTT
CASSFSYRSVTEAFF
>.|TRBV24-1|TRBJ2-1|.
TGTGCCACCGAGAGGCAACCCGACAATGAGCAGTTCTTC
CATERQPDNEQFF
>TRBD1|TRBV30|TRBJ1-1|.
TGTGCCTGGGCCTCGGGACAGCGATCTGAAACTTTCTTT
CAWASGQRSETFF
>.|TRBV6-6|TRBJ1-1|.
TGTGCCAGCAGTACGGGACTCACGAACACTGAAGCTTTCTTT
CASSTGLTNTEAFF
>.|TRBV2|TRBJ1-1|once
TGTGCCAGCAGTGAAAGTGGCGGCACTGAAGCTTTCTTT
CASSESGGTEAFF
>TRBD2|TRBV6-5|TRBJ2-1|.
TGTGCCAGCAGTTACTCCGGGACTAGCGGGAGGCATGAGCAGTTCTTC
CASSYSGTSGRHEQFF
>.|TRBV19|TRBJ1-6|.
TGTGCCAGTAGACCGGGACAAACCTATAATTCACCCCTCCACTTT
CASRPGQTYNSPLHF
>TRBD2|TRBV4-2|TRBJ2-1|.
TGTGCCAGCAGCCACGAGGGAGAAGCGGGAGGAACGGTTGAGCAGTTCTTC
CASSHEGEAGGTVEQFF
>TRBD1|TRBV5-1|TRBJ2-2|.
TGCGCCAGCAGCTCGGGACAGGGGGTTGTCGGGGAGCTGTTTTTT
CASSSGQGVVGELFF
>.|TRBV5-8|TRBJ2-5|.
TGTGCCAGCAGCTTGCGCGGTGAAGAGACCCAGTACTTC
CASSLRGEETQYF